This T cell receptor (beta chain) was found in a study of regulatory T cells in long-lasting Graves disease. For the study at large: Antithyroid drugs had been taken by newly diagnosed Graves' patients for under 3 months. Study-level results: Persistent disease showed a preference for TRBV28, TRBJ1-2 and TRBJ2-5. Thyroid tissue was not sampled; only peripheral blood was.

Indicated time point: newly diagnosed GD, antithyroid drugs for less than 3 months. Extracted RNA from PBMCs served as the source of the TCR library. As a group, patients came from one endocrinology department in Xi'an, China. This clonotype was counted ten times or more. No antigen is known for it. Germline values: CDR1 MNHNS, CDR2 SASEGT. Trimming shortened V by 2 bases and J by 4 bases, and 18 bases separated the two germline ends. This CDR3 is 17 amino acids long. Arm-PCR of CDR3 regions and iRepertoire HTBI primers were used to build TCR beta libraries. MiXCR, applied by TCRdb to the multiplex PCR reads, yields one record per CDR3 protein. This table has around 330,000 distinct CDR3 sequences, approximately 20% appearing once.

This chain uses TRBV6-1 with TRBJ1-5; the D is unclear. The TCR was taken from a female donor with Graves disease. The specimen comprised peripheral blood mononuclear cells (PBMCs), sampled at new diagnosis, from a patient treated with antithyroid drugs. CDR3 protein: CASSELSGGIGNQPQHF. The CDR3, as DNA: TGTGCCAGCAGTGAATTATCCGGAGGGATTGGGAATCAGCCCCAGCATTTT.